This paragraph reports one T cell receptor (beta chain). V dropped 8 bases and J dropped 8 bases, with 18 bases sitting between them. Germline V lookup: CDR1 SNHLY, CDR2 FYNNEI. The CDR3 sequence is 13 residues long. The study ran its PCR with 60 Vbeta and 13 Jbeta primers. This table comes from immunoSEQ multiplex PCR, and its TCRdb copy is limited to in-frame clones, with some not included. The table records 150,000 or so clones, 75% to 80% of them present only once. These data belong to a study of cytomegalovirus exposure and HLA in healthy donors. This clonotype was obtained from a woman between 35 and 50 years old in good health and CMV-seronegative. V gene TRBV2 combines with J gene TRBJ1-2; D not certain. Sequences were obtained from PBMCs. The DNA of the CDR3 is TGTGCCAGCTCGGAATACCCGCGGTCGGGCTACACCTTC. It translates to CASSEYPRSGYTF.